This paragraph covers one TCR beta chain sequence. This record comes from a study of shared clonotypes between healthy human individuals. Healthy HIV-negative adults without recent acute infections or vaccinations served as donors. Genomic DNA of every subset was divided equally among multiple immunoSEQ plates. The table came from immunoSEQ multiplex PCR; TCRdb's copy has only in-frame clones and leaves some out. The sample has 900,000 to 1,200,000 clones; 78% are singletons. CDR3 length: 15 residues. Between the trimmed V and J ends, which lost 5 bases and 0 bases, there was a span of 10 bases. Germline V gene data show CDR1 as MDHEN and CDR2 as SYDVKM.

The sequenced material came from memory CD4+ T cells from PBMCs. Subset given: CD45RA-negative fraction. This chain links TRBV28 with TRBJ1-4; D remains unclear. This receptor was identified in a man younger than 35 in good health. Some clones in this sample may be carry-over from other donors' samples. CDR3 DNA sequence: TGTGCCAGCAGTCCCCTAGGGCCAACTAATGAAAAACTGTTTTTT. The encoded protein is CASSPLGPTNEKLFF.